This T cell receptor (beta chain) stems from a study of blood T cells in healthy people across ages. Study in general: Capture via template switching afforded approximately one barcoded beta molecule per two T cells.

The second PCR ran about 6 to 12 cycles with a sample-barcoded 5' primer and J-beta primers. Paired-end reads containing CDR3 totaled no fewer than 2.5 million for each sample. TCRdb called the 5' RACE reads again in MiXCR, with one record for every CDR3 protein. This table holds 800,000 or so distinct CDR3 sequences, roughly 25% found once. The ends lost 4 bases at V and 6 bases at J; junction bases unmatched: 7. The germline V gene has CDR1 SGDLS and CDR2 YYNGEE. The CDR3 extends over 15 amino acids. This sample was also put to use in a study of T cells of mothers and their children. From that report: In each mother, TCR beta CDR3 reads exceeded 8 million; in each child, they numbered 3 million to 3.5 million. Detection of persistent microchimeric T cell clones did not occur.

The sample was blood. The chain recombines TRBV9 with TRBJ1-4; 9 bases are a match to TRBD1. The sequence came from a boy aged 5-17 years in good health. Written as DNA, the CDR3 is TGTGCCAGCAGCAACCCCGGGACAGGGCATGAAAAACTGTTTTTT. As protein: CASSNPGTGHEKLFF. The whole variable domain, filled in from reference TRBV9 and TRBJ1-4, reads DSGVTQTPKHLITATGQRVTLRCSPRSGDLSVYWYQQSLDQGLQFLIQYYNGEERAKGNILERFSAQQFPDLHSELNLSSLELGDSALYFCASSNPGTGHEKLFFGSGTQLSVL.